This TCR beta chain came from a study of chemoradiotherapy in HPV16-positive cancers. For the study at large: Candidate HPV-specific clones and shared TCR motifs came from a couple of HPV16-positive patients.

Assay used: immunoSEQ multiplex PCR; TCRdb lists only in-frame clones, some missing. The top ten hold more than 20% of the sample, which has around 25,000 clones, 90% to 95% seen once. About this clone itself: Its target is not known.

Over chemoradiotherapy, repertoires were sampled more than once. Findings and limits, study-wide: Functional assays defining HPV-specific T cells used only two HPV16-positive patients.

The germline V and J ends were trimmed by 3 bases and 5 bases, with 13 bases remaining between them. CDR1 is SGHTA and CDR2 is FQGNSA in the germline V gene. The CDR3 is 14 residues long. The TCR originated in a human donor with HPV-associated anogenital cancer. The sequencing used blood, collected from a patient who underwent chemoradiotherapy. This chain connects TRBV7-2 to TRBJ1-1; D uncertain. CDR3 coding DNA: TGTGCCAGCAGCTTCGTCCAGGTAGAGACTGAAGCTTTCTTT. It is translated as CASSFVQVETEAFF.